This is a list of T cell receptor beta chains from one sample in a study of technical replicates of blood from a handful of donors. The assay was immunoSEQ multiplex PCR, and TCRdb's table has in-frame clones only and misses some. This table has around 64,000 clones, about 94% appearing once. Sequenced material: PBMCs. Source of these receptors: a human donor in good health. Some clones in this sample may be carry-over from other donors' samples. Each CDR3 is given with its conserved first and last residue. Each record gives: clone size, D gene, J gene, V gene, CDR3 DNA, CDR3 protein. D genes are given only for firm matches. Only some rows state a clone size, as once, few, many or a class for expanded clones.

clone size: NA; D gene: TRBD1; J gene: TRBJ2-7; V gene: TRBV5-6; CDR3 DNA: TGTGCCAGCAGCCCAAGGACAGGGGGGCACGAGCAGTACTTC; CDR3 protein: CASSPRTGGHEQYF
clone size: NA; D gene: TRBD1; J gene: TRBJ1-3; V gene: TRBV10-3; CDR3 DNA: TGTGCCATCAGTGGTACCGGGACAGGGGCTGGAAACACCATATATTTT; CDR3 protein: CAISGTGTGAGNTIYF
clone size: NA; D gene: TRBD2; J gene: TRBJ2-1; V gene: TRBV10-3; CDR3 DNA: TGTGCCATCAGCCCCGGGACTAAATACAATGAGCAGTTCTTC; CDR3 protein: CAISPGTKYNEQFF
clone size: NA; D gene: TRBD2; J gene: TRBJ2-5; V gene: TRBV7-9; CDR3 DNA: TGTGCCAGCAGCTTATTAACTAGCGGGAGAAGAGAGACCCAGTACTTC; CDR3 protein: CASSLLTSGRRETQYF
clone size: NA; D gene: TRBD1; J gene: TRBJ1-1; V gene: TRBV5-1; CDR3 DNA: TGCGCCAGCAGCTTGTCATTAGACAGGGTTACTGAAGCTTTCTTT; CDR3 protein: CASSLSLDRVTEAFF
clone size: NA; D gene: NA; J gene: TRBJ2-3; V gene: TRBV15; CDR3 DNA: TGTGCCACCAGCAGAGATGGGCGGGCCTCGGATACGCAGTATTTT; CDR3 protein: CATSRDGRASDTQYF
clone size: NA; D gene: NA; J gene: TRBJ1-3; V gene: TRBV5-8; CDR3 DNA: TGTGCCAGCAGCTTCGCAACTTTCTCTGGAAACACCATATATTTT; CDR3 protein: CASSFATFSGNTIYF
clone size: NA; D gene: NA; J gene: TRBJ2-1; V gene: TRBV29-1; CDR3 DNA: TGCAGCGTTGTTAGAGGGAGTTCCTACAATGAGCAGTTCTTC; CDR3 protein: CSVVRGSSYNEQFF
clone size: once; D gene: NA; J gene: TRBJ2-5; V gene: TRBV5-5; CDR3 DNA: TGTGCCAGTCTACAGGATCCACTAAAAGAGACCCAGTACTTC; CDR3 protein: CASLQDPLKETQYF
clone size: NA; D gene: TRBD2; J gene: TRBJ2-7; V gene: TRBV5-1; CDR3 DNA: TGCGCCAGCAGCTTGGGTGCTAGCGGGGGGGCTTACGAGCAGTACTTC; CDR3 protein: CASSLGASGGAYEQYF
clone size: NA; D gene: NA; J gene: TRBJ1-6; V gene: TRBV10-1; CDR3 DNA: TGCGCCAGCAGCGACCCGGGGTGCCCCGACTCCTATAATTCACCCCTCCACTTT; CDR3 protein: CASSDPGCPDSYNSPLHF
clone size: NA; D gene: NA; J gene: TRBJ2-7; V gene: TRBV6-5; CDR3 DNA: TGTGCCAGCAAGAGGGTTGAGAGTCGGTACGAGCAGTACTTC; CDR3 protein: CASKRVESRYEQYF
clone size: NA; D gene: TRBD1; J gene: TRBJ1-5; V gene: TRBV7-9; CDR3 DNA: TGTGCCAGCAGCCTGACAGGGGGCAATCAGCCCCAGCATTTT; CDR3 protein: CASSLTGGNQPQHF
clone size: NA; D gene: NA; J gene: TRBJ1-6; V gene: TRBV14; CDR3 DNA: TGTGCCAGCAGCCAGAAGGAGACCACGGCACCCCTCCACTTT; CDR3 protein: CASSQKETTAPLHF
clone size: NA; D gene: TRBD2; J gene: TRBJ2-3; V gene: TRBV4-3; CDR3 DNA: TGCGCCAGCAGGACGGCGGGGGGCTCTCAAACGGATACGCAGTATTTT; CDR3 protein: CASRTAGGSQTDTQYF
clone size: NA; D gene: NA; J gene: TRBJ1-1; V gene: TRBV5-6; CDR3 DNA: TGTGCCAGCAGCGGACACAGCGCCACTGAAGCTTTCTTT; CDR3 protein: CASSGHSATEAFF
clone size: once; D gene: NA; J gene: TRBJ1-2; V gene: TRBV4-2; CDR3 DNA: TGTGCCAGCAGCCAAGATCTCAGCGGGAACTATGGCTACACCTTC; CDR3 protein: CASSQDLSGNYGYTF
clone size: once; D gene: NA; J gene: TRBJ1-2; V gene: TRBV7-2; CDR3 DNA: TGTGCCAGCAGCTTAGAGGTGACAGCCAGCGGCTACACCTTC; CDR3 protein: CASSLEVTASGYTF
clone size: NA; D gene: TRBD1; J gene: TRBJ2-4; V gene: TRBV13; CDR3 DNA: TGTGCCAGCAGCGCCCGGGACAGCGACCTTAGCATTCAGTACTTC; CDR3 protein: CASSARDSDLSIQYF
clone size: NA; D gene: NA; J gene: TRBJ2-1; V gene: TRBV30; CDR3 DNA: TGTGCCTGGAGCGAGCGGAGTGAGCAGTTCTTC; CDR3 protein: CAWSERSEQFF
clone size: NA; D gene: TRBD2; J gene: TRBJ2-7; V gene: TRBV2; CDR3 DNA: TGTGCCAGCAGTGAGGGAGGGGTTGAGCAGTACTTC; CDR3 protein: CASSEGGVEQYF
clone size: NA; D gene: TRBD1; J gene: TRBJ2-1; V gene: TRBV7-2; CDR3 DNA: TGTGCCAGCAGCCCGGGACAGGGCTATGAGCAGTTCTTC; CDR3 protein: CASSPGQGYEQFF
clone size: NA; D gene: NA; J gene: TRBJ2-6; V gene: TRBV18; CDR3 DNA: TGTGCCAGCTCACCAAAGCGGTCTGGGGCCAACGTCCTGACTTTC; CDR3 protein: CASSPKRSGANVLTF